The next 7 T cell receptor beta chains were all read from a single sample in a study of T-cell reconstitution after alpha-beta-depleted transplantation in children. Molecular barcoding with unique molecular identifiers was used for the TCRbeta library. One entry per CDR3 protein results from TCRdb running MiXCR on the PCR reads. The sample has 90,000 to 100,000 distinct CDR3 sequences, 20% to 30% seen once. The specimen comprised PBMCs, sampled before TCRalphabeta/CD19-depleted stem cell transplant. The receptors derive from a boy under 10 years old with acute lymphoblastic leukemia, due to receive a stem cell transplant.

This clonotype was detected many times. The chain links TRBV20-1 to TRBJ2-7; possible D gene TRBD1, 6 bases. The CDR3 is 11 amino acids. CDR1 is DFQATT and CDR2 is SNEGSKA in the germline V gene (reference sequence). The V and J ends lost 8 bases and 9 bases respectively, with 17 bases between them. The CDR3 here is CSTTGRIGQYF. DNA for the CDR3: TGCAGTACAACAGGGAGAATCGGGCAGTACTTC.

This clonotype was counted between two and nine times. V gene TRBV4-1 combines with J gene TRBJ2-2, with 11 bases matching TRBD2. V lost 4 bases and J lost 6; bases outside the gene matches: 10. CDR1 is MGHRA and CDR2 is YSYEKL in the germline V gene. This CDR3 region has 17 residues. CDR3 sequence (DNA): TGCGCCAGCAGCCCCTTAGGGACTAGCGGAGGGGCCGGGGAGCTGTTTTTT. Residues: CASSPLGTSGGAGELFF.

The rearrangement links TRBV12-5 to TRBJ1-1; D not resolved. The CDR3 sequence is 12 residues long. Trimming left V 2 bases short and J 2 bases short, with 3 bases between. Germline V gives CDR1 LGHNT, CDR2 FRNRAP. The chain's CDR3 is CASGLSNTEAFF. CDR3 nucleotide sequence: TGTGCTAGTGGTTTGAGTAACACTGAAGCTTTCTTT.

This clonotype turned up a few times. The chain links TRBV5-6 to TRBJ2-2; TRBD2 agrees at 8 bases. Germline CDR1 reads SGHDT; CDR2 reads YYEEEE. The junction had 8 bases not matched to a gene; V was cut back by 2 bases and J by 8 bases. This CDR3 is built from 15 residues. DNA for the CDR3: TGTGCCAGCAGCTTTCCGGGACTAGTTACTGGGGAGCTGTTTTTT. This translates into CASSFPGLVTGELFF.

The CDR3 sequence: CASSFGLAGAGDTQYF. The CDR3, as DNA: TGTGCCAGCAGTTTCGGACTAGCGGGAGCAGGAGATACGCAGTATTTT. This rearrangement joins TRBV28 to TRBJ2-3; TRBD2 aligns across 13 bases. The CDR3 is made up of 16 amino acids. V lost 3 bases and J lost 5; bases outside the gene matches: 5. Germline CDR1 is MDHEN and CDR2 is SYDVKM.

This clonotype came up a few times. A read error may explain this, as a much larger clone is one base away. This rearrangement joins TRBV20-1 to TRBJ2-1; 9 bases are shared with TRBD2. The CDR3 spans 14 residues. The V and J ends lost 3 bases and 8 bases, in that order; junction bases with no gene match: 8. Looked up from germline, CDR1 is DFQATT and CDR2 is SNEGSKA (reference sequence). The CDR3 bases are TGCAGTGCTAGCGGCGGGAGGGTCTTGGATGAGCAGTTCTTC. Amino acid sequence: CSASGGRVLDEQFF.

This clonotype was recorded many times. This chain links TRBV14 with TRBJ2-1, with 13 bases matching TRBD2. Germline V gene sequence: CDR1 SGHDN, CDR2 FVKESK. The V gene end was trimmed by 3 bases and the J gene end by 6 bases; junction bases not matched to a gene: 2. This CDR3 contains 15 residues. The CDR3 nucleotides read TGTGCCAGCAGCCAGGGACTAGCGGGACGCAATGAGCAGTTCTTC. This gives the protein CASSQGLAGRNEQFF. The full variable domain, in which reference TRBV14 and TRBJ2-1 provide the parts outside the CDR3, is EAGVTQFPSHSVIEKGQTVTLRCDPISGHDNLYWYRRVMGKEIKFLLHFVKESKQDESGMPNNRFLAERTGGTYSTLKVQPAELEDSGVYFCASSQGLAGRNEQFFGPGTRLTVL.